This T cell receptor beta chain was obtained from a study of blood T cells in healthy people across ages. Study-wide results and caveats: When set beside aged donors, long-lived donors presented more naive CD4+ cells and higher diversity. The unsorted PBMCs prevented any conclusive comparison of naive versus antigen-experienced cells. Shifts in expanded clonotypes may have been confounded by donor CMV status, which was unknown.

With a J-beta primer mix and a sample-barcoded 5' primer, a second PCR ran 7 to 11 cycles. One entry per CDR3 protein results from TCRdb running MiXCR on the 5' RACE reads. Of about 1,400,000 distinct CDR3 sequences in the sample, about 43% were seen once. Those donating, healthy Caucasian individuals from Russia, were aged about 6 to 95. About this clonotype: The antigen is unknown.

The CDR3 runs to 16 residues. V lost 4 bases, J lost 4 bases, and 17 bases lay in between. Sequenced input: blood. The chain is built from TRBV12-3 or TRBV12-4 and TRBJ1-3, with D perhaps matching TRBD1 (6 bases). This clonotype was obtained from a woman between 18 and 29 years old in good health. CDR3 nucleotide sequence: TGTGCCAGCAGTTCCAGTTCAGGGGTAAGAGGAAACACCATATATTTT. Its translation is CASSSSSGVRGNTIYF.